The 24 T cell receptor beta chains reported below all come from one sample, sequenced in a study of OX40 agonist ivuxolimab in advanced cancers. Preparation of the library involved the immunoSEQ multiplex PCR assay. This is the immuneACCESS table as TCRdb keeps it, with only in-frame sequences that have V and J called. A part of the clones is gone; compared with another copy, unresolved V genes explain less than half, and the rest is unexplained. This sample comprises tens of thousands of clones, approximately 89% of them detected only once. Roughly 0.64% of the sample is held by the ten biggest clonotypes. Sequencing used CD4+ or CD8+ T cells sorted from blood, obtained in a trial of the OX40 agonist ivuxolimab. Receptor source: an adult with an advanced solid tumor such as melanoma, head and neck, liver or kidney cancer.

V is TRBV5-5 and J is TRBJ2-7; D ambiguous. The germline V gene encodes CDR1 SGHKS and CDR2 YYEKEE (reference sequence). CDR3 size: 15 residues. Trimming took off 0 bases at V and 0 bases at J, with 10 bases between the two ends. DNA of the CDR3: TGTGCCAGCAGCTTGGTGGCGTCCCGCTCCTACGAGCAGTACTTC. Encoded protein: CASSLVASRSYEQYF.

J is TRBJ2-3 and V is TRBV6-6; D tentatively fits TRBD1 or TRBD2 (5 bases each). Germline loops: CDR1 MNHNY, CDR2 SVGAGI (reference sequence). The CDR3 runs to 14 residues. The ends were cut back, 0 bases at V and 6 bases at J, with 10 bases in the middle. The CDR3 here is CASSYSVGTDTQYF. DNA of the CDR3: TGTGCCAGCAGTTACTCGGTCGGGACCGATACGCAGTATTTT.

The chain couples TRBV11-3 to TRBJ2-1; the D is unclear. Germline V gene lookup returns CDR1 SGHNT and CDR2 YENEEA. There are 15 residues in the CDR3. V shed 0 bases and J shed 0 bases, with 6 bases lying between them. CDR3: CASSLDPGSYNEQFF. CDR3 bases: TGTGCCAGCAGCTTAGACCCTGGCTCCTACAATGAGCAGTTCTTC.

A single count supports this clone. The genes are TRBV9 and TRBJ2-6; D ambiguous. Between the trimmed V and J ends, which lost 3 bases and 4 bases, there was a span of 11 bases. CDR3 size: 15 residues. CDR1 and CDR2 from the germline V gene are SGDLS and YYNGEE. CDR3 nucleotides: TGTGCCAGCAGCGCCGGCAATAGCGGGGCCAACGTCCTGACTTTC. As protein: CASSAGNSGANVLTF.

V gene TRBV7-9 combines with J gene TRBJ1-2; TRBD1 matches 8 bases. V dropped 3 bases and J dropped 3; count of bases not matched to a gene: 6. Germline V gene sequence: CDR1 SEHNR, CDR2 FQNEAQ (reference sequence). The CDR3 sequence is 15 residues long. CDR3 residues: CASSLPGTGDYGYTF. In nucleotides, the CDR3 is TGTGCCAGCAGCTTGCCCGGGACAGGAGACTATGGCTACACCTTC.

This chain links TRBV27 with TRBJ1-3; maybe TRBD1 (5 bases). The V gene's germline CDR1 is MNHEY and CDR2 SMNVEV (reference sequence). CDR3 length equals 17 residues. The V end lost 3 bases, the J end lost 0 bases, and 15 bases lay between the germline ends. The CDR3, as DNA: TGTGCCAGCAGTTTTACAGGTCGGATACTCTCTGGAAACACCATATATTTT. Translated: CASSFTGRILSGNTIYF.

V and J are TRBV5-6 and TRBJ2-5, with 7 nucleotides matching TRBD1. CDR3 length: 13 residues. Trimming took 2 bases from V and 5 from J; bases not matched to a gene: 3. Germline loops: CDR1 SGHDT, CDR2 YYEEEE. This CDR3 is CASSFTQGETQYF. For the CDR3, the DNA is TGTGCCAGCAGCTTTACACAGGGGGAGACCCAGTACTTC.

This chain joins TRBV28 and TRBJ1-4, with 9 bases identical to TRBD1. The length of the CDR3 is 14 residues. V was clipped by 6 bases and J by 8 bases; unmatched bases: 7. CDR1 is MDHEN and CDR2 is SYDVKM in the germline V gene. The CDR3 nucleotides read TGTGCCAGCAGCTACAGGGGGCGGATGGAAAAACTGTTTTTT. Translating it yields CASSYRGRMEKLFF.

V usage is TRBV18 and J usage is TRBJ2-3; D remains ambiguous. The CDR3 is 13 residues long. Trimming removed 3 bases at V and 8 bases at J, with 12 bases between. Germline V lookup: CDR1 KGHSH, CDR2 LQKENI. Written as DNA, the CDR3 is TGTGCCAGCTCACCCGGCCAATTGGGTACGCAGTATTTT. This translates into CASSPGQLGTQYF.

The chain employs TRBV9 and TRBJ2-2, with D perhaps assigned TRBD1 or TRBD2 (5 bases each). CDR1 and CDR2 from the germline V gene are SGDLS and YYNGEE. The V end lost 3 bases, the J end lost 5 bases, and 17 bases lay between the germline ends. This CDR3 has 16 amino acids. CDR3 in DNA: TGTGCCAGCAGCGGGGGCGGGCCTAAGGGGACCGGGGAGCTGTTTTTT. Protein product: CASSGGGPKGTGELFF.

The chain recombines TRBV28 with TRBJ2-7, with 8 bases aligning to TRBD2. Trimming at V came to 8 bases and at J to 3 bases, leaving 6 bases not matched to a gene. CDR1 and CDR2 from the germline V gene are MDHEN and SYDVKM. The CDR3 totals 13 residues. CDR3 bases: TGTGCCAGCGTCCCGGGGGGGGGCTACGAGCAGTACTTC. Translated: CASVPGGGYEQYF.

This clone came up once. The rearrangement uses TRBV4-1 and TRBJ2-7, with 10 positions matching TRBD2. Trimming removed 0 bases from V and 3 bases from J; junction bases left unmatched: 2. CDR3 length: 15 amino acids. Germline lookup yields CDR1 MGHRA and CDR2 YSYEKL. The DNA of the CDR3 is TGCGCCAGCAGCCAAGAGTCTAGCGGGAGCTACGAGCAGTACTTC. It codes for CASSQESSGSYEQYF.

The V and J genes are TRBV28 and TRBJ1-5; D is unresolved. The CDR3 loop spans 14 amino acids. The V end was cut by 2 bases, the J end by 6 bases, with 11 bases between. Germline V gene data show CDR1 as MDHEN and CDR2 as SYDVKM. The CDR3 loop reads CASSLARLGQPQHF. Here the CDR3 DNA reads TGTGCCAGCAGTTTAGCCAGGTTAGGTCAGCCCCAGCATTTT.

This clone was recorded a few times. The V and J genes are TRBV30 and TRBJ2-3; TRBD2 matches 10 bases. The germline V gene encodes CDR1 GTSNPN and CDR2 SVGIG (reference sequence). This CDR3 is 13 amino acids long. J was trimmed by 5 bases and V by 5 bases; bases with no gene match: 4. In DNA form, the CDR3 reads TGTGCCTGGGGTCTAGCGGGGGTAGATACGCAGTATTTT. Its protein is CAWGLAGVDTQYF. Based on the CDR3 plus reference TRBV30 and TRBJ2-3, the full variable domain is SQTIHQWPATLVQPVGSPLSLECTVEGTSNPNLYWYRQAAGRGLQLLFYSVGIGQISSEVPQNLSASRPQDRQFILSSKKLLLSDSGFYLCAWGLAGVDTQYFGPGTRLTVL.

The rearrangement links TRBV7-9 to TRBJ1-6; TRBD1 aligns across 8 bases. The CDR3 runs to 16 residues. V shed 4 bases and J 3 bases; nucleotides not matched to a gene: 5. Looked up from germline, CDR1 is SEHNR and CDR2 is FQNEAQ (reference sequence). The CDR3 DNA follows: TGTGCCAGCAGCTCCACAGGGGGACTCTATAATTCACCCCTCCACTTT. It specifies CASSSTGGLYNSPLHF.

This clone has just one count. The chain recombines TRBV7-2 with TRBJ2-2; TRBD1 is a possible D gene (7 bases). The V end lost 3 bases, the J end lost 3 bases, and 11 bases lay between the germline ends. CDR3 length: 15 residues. CDR1 SGHTA and CDR2 FQGNSA come from the germline V gene. The CDR3 region has the DNA TGTGCCAGCAGCTTGGACAGGAGGGACACCGGGGAGCTGTTTTTT. Translation gives CASSLDRRDTGELFF.

V gene TRBV6-5 combines with J gene TRBJ1-4; D might be TRBD1 (6 bases). Germline V gene lookup returns CDR1 MNHEY and CDR2 SVGAGI. There are 12 residues in the CDR3. Trimming removed 6 bases at V and 7 bases at J, with 9 bases between. CDR3 in amino acids: CASSRGREKLFF. The CDR3 DNA follows: TGTGCCAGCAGCCGGGGGCGTGAAAAACTGTTTTTT.

This chain joins TRBV7-2 and TRBJ1-3; TRBD1 matches at 7 bases. There are 12 residues in the CDR3. CDR1 SGHTA and CDR2 FQGNSA come from the germline V gene. V was pared by 8 bases and J by 3 bases, with 1 base of the junction left unmatched. CDR3 in amino acids: CASGTVGNTIYF. CDR3 DNA: TGTGCCAGCGGGACAGTTGGAAACACCATATATTTT.

The V and J genes are TRBV5-1 and TRBJ2-2, with D possibly being TRBD1 (6 bases). CDR3 length: 16 amino acids. Germline CDR1 is SGHRS and CDR2 is YFSETQ. V lost 0 bases and J lost 1, with 10 bases in between. The CDR3 DNA reads TGCGCCAGCAGCTTGGCGGCAGGGGTGAACACCGGGGAGCTGTTTTTT. Translated, it gives CASSLAAGVNTGELFF.

This chain links TRBV18 with TRBJ2-4, with D perhaps TRBD1 (5 bases). This CDR3 has 14 amino acids. Trimming cost V 2 bases and J 3 bases, with 8 bases left between them. Germline CDR1 is KGHSH and CDR2 is LQKENI. The CDR3, as DNA: TGTGCCAGCTCACCAAGGGGAAGCAAAAACATTCAGTACTTC. It is translated as CASSPRGSKNIQYF.

The gene calls are TRBV18 and TRBJ2-5; no definite D call. Trimming shortened V by 1 base and J by 4 bases, and 7 bases separated the two germline ends. This CDR3 is 13 amino acids long. The V gene's germline CDR1 is KGHSH and CDR2 LQKENI. The CDR3 loop reads CASSPRHPETQYF. The CDR3, as DNA: TGTGCCAGCTCACCACGTCATCCAGAGACCCAGTACTTC.

This chain uses TRBV6-5 with TRBJ2-7, with TRBD2 matching 9 bases. This CDR3 is built from 14 residues. Germline CDR1 is MNHEY and CDR2 is SVGAGI. Germline trimming cut 6 bases from V and 3 bases from J; bases unmatched to any gene: 6. DNA of the CDR3: TGTGCCAGCAGGGTAGCGGGGGCCCGCTACGAGCAGTACTTC. Its translation: CASRVAGARYEQYF.

The J gene is TRBJ2-7, the V gene TRBV18; 8 bases are a match to TRBD1. Germline lookup yields CDR1 KGHSH and CDR2 LQKENI. CDR3 length: 16 residues. J was trimmed by 5 bases and V by 0 bases; bases with no gene match: 9. The CDR3 DNA reads TGTGCCAGCTCACCACCGGGGCAGGGGGCTGCCCACGAGCAGTACTTC. Its translation: CASSPPGQGAAHEQYF. Supplemented by reference TRBV18 and TRBJ2-7, the full variable domain reads NAGVMQNPRHLVRRRGQEARLRCSPMKGHSHVYWYRQLPEEGLKFMVYLQKENIIDESGMPKERFSAEFPKEGPSILRIQQVVRGDSAAYFCASSPPGQGAAHEQYFGPGTRLTVT.

V gene TRBV5-8 combines with J gene TRBJ1-1; TRBD1 matches at 11 bases. The CDR3 runs 17 residues. CDR1 is SGHTS, CDR2 YDEGEE, per germline. J was trimmed by 3 bases and V by 2 bases; bases with no gene match: 9. Here the CDR3 DNA reads TGTGCCAGCAGCTTCCGAGGACAGGGGGCAGGGGACACTGAAGCTTTCTTT. As protein: CASSFRGQGAGDTEAFF.